This T cell receptor beta chain was sequenced during a study of T cell responses to AZD1222 COVID-19 vaccine. Germline values: CDR1 MNHEY, CDR2 SVGEGT. Trimming took off 4 bases at V and 4 bases at J, with 12 bases between the two ends. This CDR3 is built from 14 residues. Notes on this clone: Its matching antigen is unknown.

General study points: Just five or six AZD1222 recipients were seropositive at baseline. With two AZD1222 doses given, Spike-specific TCR breadth and depth both rose.

Libraries were prepared by immunoSEQ multiplex PCR; TCRdb keeps only in-frame clonotypes and omits some of them. The data show about 150,000 clones, more than 85% seen once. This material consisted of peripheral blood, taken on day 0 of AZD1222 vaccination. The V call is TRBV6-2 or TRBV6-3, the J call TRBJ2-3; D remains ambiguous. This TCR was recovered from an adult in good health. CDR3 protein: CASSWNTGADTQYF. CDR3 in DNA: TGTGCCAGCAGTTGGAACACGGGCGCAGATACGCAGTATTTT.